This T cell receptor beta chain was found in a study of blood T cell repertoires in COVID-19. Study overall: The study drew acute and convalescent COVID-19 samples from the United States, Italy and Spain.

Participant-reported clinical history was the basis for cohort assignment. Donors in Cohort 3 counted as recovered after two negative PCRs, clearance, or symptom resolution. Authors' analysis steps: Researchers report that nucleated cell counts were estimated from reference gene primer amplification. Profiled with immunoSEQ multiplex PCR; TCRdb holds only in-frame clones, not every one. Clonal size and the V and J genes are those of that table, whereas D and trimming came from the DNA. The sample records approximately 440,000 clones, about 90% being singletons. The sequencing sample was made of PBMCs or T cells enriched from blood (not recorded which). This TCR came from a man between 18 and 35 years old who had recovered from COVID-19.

CDR3 residues: CATSDPSTSGGYNEQFF. The CDR3, as DNA: TGTGCCACCAGTGACCCATCCACTAGCGGGGGTTACAATGAGCAGTTCTTC. This chain uses TRBV24-1 with TRBJ2-1; 11 bases line up with TRBD2. The V gene end was trimmed by 4 bases and the J gene end by 4 bases; junction bases not matched to a gene: 8. This CDR3 region has 17 residues. Germline CDR1 and CDR2: KGHDR and SFDVKD.